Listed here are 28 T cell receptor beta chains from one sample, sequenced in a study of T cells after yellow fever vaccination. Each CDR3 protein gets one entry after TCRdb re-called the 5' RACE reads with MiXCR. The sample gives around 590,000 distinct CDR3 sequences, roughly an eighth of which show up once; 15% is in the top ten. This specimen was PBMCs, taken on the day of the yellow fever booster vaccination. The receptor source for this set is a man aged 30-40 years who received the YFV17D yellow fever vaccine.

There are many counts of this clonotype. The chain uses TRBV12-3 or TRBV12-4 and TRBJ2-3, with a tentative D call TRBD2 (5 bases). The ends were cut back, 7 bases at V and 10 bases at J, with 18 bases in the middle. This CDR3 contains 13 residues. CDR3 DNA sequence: TGTGCCAGCACCCCCGGGATGCCGCGTGCGCAGTATTTT. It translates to CASTPGMPRAQYF.

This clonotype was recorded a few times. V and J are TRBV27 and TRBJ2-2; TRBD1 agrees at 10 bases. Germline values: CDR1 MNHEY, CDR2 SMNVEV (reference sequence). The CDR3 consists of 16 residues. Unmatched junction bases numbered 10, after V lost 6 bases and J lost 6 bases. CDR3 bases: TGTGCCAGCAGAGTTACCGGGACAGGGGCGTCCGGGGAGCTGTTTTTT. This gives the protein CASRVTGTGASGELFF.

CDR3 loop: CASSLGRSTGYEQYF. The CDR3 nucleotides read TGTGCCAGCAGCCTGGGCCGATCCACAGGCTACGAGCAGTACTTC. The genes are TRBV7-2 and TRBJ2-7; D may be TRBD1 (5 bases). The CDR3 is 15 amino acids. The germline V gene encodes CDR1 SGHTA and CDR2 FQGNSA. The germline V and J ends were trimmed by 5 bases and 3 bases, with 17 bases remaining between them.

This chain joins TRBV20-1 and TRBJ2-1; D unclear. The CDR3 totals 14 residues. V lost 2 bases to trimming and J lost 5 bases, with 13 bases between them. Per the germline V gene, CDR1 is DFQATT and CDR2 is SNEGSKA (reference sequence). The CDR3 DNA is TGCAGTGCTAGAAACGACCCGGCACACAATGAGCAGTTCTTC. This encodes CSARNDPAHNEQFF.

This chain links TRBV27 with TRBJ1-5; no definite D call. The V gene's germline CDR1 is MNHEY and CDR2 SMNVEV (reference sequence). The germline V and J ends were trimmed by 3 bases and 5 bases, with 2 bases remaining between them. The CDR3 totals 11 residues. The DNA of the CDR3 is TGTGCCAGCAGTTTGCATCAGCCCCAGCATTTT. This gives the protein CASSLHQPQHF.

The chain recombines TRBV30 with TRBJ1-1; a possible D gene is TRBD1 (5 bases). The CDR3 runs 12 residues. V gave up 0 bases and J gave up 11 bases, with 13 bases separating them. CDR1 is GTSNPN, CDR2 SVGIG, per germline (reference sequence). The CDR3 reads CAWSVQEVRAFF. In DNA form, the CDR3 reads TGTGCCTGGAGTGTACAGGAAGTACGCGCTTTCTTT.

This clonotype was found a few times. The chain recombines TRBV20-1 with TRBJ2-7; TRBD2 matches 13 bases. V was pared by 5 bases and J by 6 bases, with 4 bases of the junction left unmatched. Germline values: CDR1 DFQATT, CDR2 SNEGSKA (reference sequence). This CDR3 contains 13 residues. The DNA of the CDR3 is TGCAGTGCTGGACTAGCGGGAGAGTCCGAGCAGTACTTC. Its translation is CSAGLAGESEQYF.

The CDR3 spells CSAKGGTALYQPQHF. The CDR3 DNA reads TGCAGTGCCAAGGGGGGGACCGCTCTGTATCAGCCCCAGCATTTT. The V gene is TRBV20-1, the J gene TRBJ1-5, with a weak D call TRBD1 (6 bases). Germline CDR1 DFQATT, CDR2 SNEGSKA (reference sequence). The CDR3 loop spans 15 amino acids. The V and J ends lost 6 bases and 5 bases respectively, with 20 bases between them.

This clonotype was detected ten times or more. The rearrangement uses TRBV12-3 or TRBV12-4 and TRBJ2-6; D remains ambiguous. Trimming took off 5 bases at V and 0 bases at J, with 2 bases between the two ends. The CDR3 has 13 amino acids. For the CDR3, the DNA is TGTGCCAGCAGTAGCTCTGGGGCCAACGTCCTGACTTTC. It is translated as CASSSSGANVLTF.

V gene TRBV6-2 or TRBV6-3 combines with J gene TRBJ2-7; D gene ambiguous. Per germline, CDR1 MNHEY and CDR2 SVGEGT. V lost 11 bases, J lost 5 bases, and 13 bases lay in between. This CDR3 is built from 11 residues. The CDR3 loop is CAVSQANEQYF. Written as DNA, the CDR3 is TGTGCCGTCTCTCAGGCCAACGAGCAGTACTTC.

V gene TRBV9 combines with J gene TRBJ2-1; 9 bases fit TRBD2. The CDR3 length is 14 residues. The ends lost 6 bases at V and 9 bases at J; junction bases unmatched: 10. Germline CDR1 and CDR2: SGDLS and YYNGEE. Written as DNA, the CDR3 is TGTGCCAGCACCATAGCGGGAGATAGCGTTGAGCAGTTCTTC. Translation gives CASTIAGDSVEQFF.

CDR3 residues: CSALTNANTGELFF. CDR3 sequence (DNA): TGCAGCGCCTTGACTAACGCGAACACCGGGGAGCTGTTTTTT. This chain uses TRBV29-1 with TRBJ2-2; D is possibly TRBD2 (5 bases). CDR3 length: 14 amino acids. The germline CDR1 and CDR2 sequences are SQVTM and ANQGSEA. With 7 bases removed from V and 0 bases from J, the gap between germline ends came to 12 bases.

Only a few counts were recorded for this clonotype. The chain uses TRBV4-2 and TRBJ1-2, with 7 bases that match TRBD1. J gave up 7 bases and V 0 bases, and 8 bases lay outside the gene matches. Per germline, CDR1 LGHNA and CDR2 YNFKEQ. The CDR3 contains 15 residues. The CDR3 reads CASSQDRLRGGGYTF. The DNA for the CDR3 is TGTGCCAGCAGCCAAGATCGGCTCAGGGGGGGTGGCTACACCTTC.

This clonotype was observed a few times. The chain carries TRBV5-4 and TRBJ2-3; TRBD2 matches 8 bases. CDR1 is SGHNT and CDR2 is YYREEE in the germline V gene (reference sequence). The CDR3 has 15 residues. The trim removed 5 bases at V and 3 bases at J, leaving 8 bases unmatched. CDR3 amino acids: CASSFPGLETDTQYF. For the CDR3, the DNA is TGTGCCAGCAGTTTTCCGGGACTAGAGACAGATACGCAGTATTTT.

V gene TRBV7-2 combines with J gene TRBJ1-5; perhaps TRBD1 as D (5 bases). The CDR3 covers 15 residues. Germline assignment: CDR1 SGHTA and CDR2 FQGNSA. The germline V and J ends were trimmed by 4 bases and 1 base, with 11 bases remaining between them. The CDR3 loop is CASSSGLGSNQPQHF. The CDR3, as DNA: TGTGCCAGCAGCTCAGGGCTGGGGAGCAATCAGCCCCAGCATTTT.

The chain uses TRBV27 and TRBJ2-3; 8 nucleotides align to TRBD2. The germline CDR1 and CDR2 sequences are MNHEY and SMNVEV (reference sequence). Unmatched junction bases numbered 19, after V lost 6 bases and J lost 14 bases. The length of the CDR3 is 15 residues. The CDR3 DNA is TGTGCCAGCAGCATTAGGACTAGCCAGGCCCCTGGCGGGTATTTT. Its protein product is CASSIRTSQAPGGYF.

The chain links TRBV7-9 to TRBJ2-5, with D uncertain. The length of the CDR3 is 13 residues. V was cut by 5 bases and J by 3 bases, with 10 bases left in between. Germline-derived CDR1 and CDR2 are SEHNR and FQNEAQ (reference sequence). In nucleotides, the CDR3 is TGTGCCAGCAGCCTCGAGAAGGAAGAGACCCAGTACTTC. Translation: CASSLEKEETQYF.

CDR3: CASSSQGGAGETQYF. DNA of the CDR3: TGTGCCAGCAGTTCCCAAGGAGGGGCCGGGGAGACCCAGTACTTC. The chain uses TRBV6-5 and TRBJ2-5; D might be TRBD2 (6 bases). Germline V gene sequence: CDR1 MNHEY, CDR2 SVGAGI. V was clipped by 4 bases and J by 5 bases, with 17 bases between them. This CDR3 has 15 residues.

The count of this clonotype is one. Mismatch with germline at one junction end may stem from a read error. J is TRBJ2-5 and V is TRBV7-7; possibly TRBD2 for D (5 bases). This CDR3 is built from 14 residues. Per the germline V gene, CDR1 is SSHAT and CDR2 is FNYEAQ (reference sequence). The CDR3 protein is CASSLGRGSQTQYF. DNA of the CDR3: TGTGCTAGCAGCTTAGGAAGAGGGTCGCAGACCCAGTACTTC.

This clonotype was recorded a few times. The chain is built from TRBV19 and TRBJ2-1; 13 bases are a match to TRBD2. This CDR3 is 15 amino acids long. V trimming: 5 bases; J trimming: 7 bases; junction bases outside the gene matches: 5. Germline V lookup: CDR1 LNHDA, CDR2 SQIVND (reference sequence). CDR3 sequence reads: CASSVGTSGVNEQFF. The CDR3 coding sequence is TGTGCCAGTAGTGTAGGGACTAGCGGGGTTAATGAGCAGTTCTTC.

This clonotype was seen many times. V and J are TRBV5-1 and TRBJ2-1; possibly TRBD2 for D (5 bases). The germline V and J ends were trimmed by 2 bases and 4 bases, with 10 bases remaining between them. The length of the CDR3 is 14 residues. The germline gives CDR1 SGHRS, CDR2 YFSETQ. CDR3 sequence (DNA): TGCGCCAGCAGCTTCCTAGCAGAGTACAATGAGCAGTTCTTC. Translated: CASSFLAEYNEQFF.

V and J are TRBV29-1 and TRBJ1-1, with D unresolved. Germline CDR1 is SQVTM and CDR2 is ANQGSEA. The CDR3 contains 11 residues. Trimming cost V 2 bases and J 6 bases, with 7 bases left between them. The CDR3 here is CSVENGAEAFF. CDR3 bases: TGCAGCGTTGAAAACGGGGCTGAAGCTTTCTTT. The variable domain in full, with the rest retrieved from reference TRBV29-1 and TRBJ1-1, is SAVISQKPSRDICQRGTSLTIQCQVDSQVTMMFWYRQQPGQSLTLIATANQGSEATYESGFVIDKFPISRPNLTFSTLTVSNMSPEDSSIYLCSVENGAEAFFGQGTRLTVV.

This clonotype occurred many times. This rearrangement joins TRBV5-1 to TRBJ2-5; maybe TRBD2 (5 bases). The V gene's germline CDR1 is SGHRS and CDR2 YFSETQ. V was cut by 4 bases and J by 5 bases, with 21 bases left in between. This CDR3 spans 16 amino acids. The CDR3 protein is CASSPGTTLQRETQYF. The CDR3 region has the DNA TGCGCCAGCAGCCCCGGAACTACCTTACAGCGGGAGACCCAGTACTTC. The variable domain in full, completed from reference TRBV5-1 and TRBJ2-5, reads KAGVTQTPRYLIKTRGQQVTLSCSPISGHRSVSWYQQTPGQGLQFLFEYFSETQRNKGNFPGRFSGRQFSNSRSEMNVSTLELGDSALYLCASSPGTTLQRETQYFGPGTRLLVL.

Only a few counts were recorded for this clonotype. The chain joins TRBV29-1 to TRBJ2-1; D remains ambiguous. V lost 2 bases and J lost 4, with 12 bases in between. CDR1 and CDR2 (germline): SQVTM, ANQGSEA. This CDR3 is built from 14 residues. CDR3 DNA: TGCAGCGTTGAAATCAGCTTAGTGTACAATGAGCAGTTCTTC. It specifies CSVEISLVYNEQFF.

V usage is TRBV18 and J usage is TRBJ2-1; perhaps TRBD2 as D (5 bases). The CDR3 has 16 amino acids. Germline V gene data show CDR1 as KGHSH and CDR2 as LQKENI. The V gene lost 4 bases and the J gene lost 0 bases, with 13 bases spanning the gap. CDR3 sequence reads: CASSLNSASSYNEQFF. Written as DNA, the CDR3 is TGTGCCAGCTCACTCAATAGCGCAAGCTCCTACAATGAGCAGTTCTTC.

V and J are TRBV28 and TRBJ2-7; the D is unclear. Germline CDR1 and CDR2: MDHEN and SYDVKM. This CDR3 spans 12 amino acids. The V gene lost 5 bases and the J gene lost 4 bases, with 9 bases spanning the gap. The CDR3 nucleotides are TGTGCCAGCAGTGTCCTCGCTTACGAGCAGTACTTC. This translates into CASSVLAYEQYF.

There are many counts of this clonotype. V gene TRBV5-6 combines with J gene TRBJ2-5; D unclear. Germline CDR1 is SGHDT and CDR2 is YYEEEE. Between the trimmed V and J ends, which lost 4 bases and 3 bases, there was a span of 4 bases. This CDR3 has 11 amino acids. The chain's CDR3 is CASSTEETQYF. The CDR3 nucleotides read TGTGCCAGCAGCACCGAAGAGACCCAGTACTTC.

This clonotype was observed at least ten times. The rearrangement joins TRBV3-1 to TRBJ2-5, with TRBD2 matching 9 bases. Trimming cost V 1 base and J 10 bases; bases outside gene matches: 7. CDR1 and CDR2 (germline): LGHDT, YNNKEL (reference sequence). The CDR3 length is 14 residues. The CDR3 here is CASSQGWLAGFQYF. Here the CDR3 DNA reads TGTGCCAGCAGCCAAGGTTGGCTAGCGGGATTCCAGTACTTC.